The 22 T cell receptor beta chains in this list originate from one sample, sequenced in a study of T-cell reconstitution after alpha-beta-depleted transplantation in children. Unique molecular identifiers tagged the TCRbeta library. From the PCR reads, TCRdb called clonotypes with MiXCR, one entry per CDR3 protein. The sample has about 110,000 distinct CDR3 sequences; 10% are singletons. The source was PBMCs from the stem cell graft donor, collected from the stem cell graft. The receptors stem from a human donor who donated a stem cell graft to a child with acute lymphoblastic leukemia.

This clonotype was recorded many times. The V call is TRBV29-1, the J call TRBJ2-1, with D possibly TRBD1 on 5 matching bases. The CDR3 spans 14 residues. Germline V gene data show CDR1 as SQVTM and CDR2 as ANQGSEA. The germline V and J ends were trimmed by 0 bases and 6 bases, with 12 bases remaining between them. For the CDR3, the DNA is TGCAGCGTTGAAGATGCGAGGACATCCAATGAGCAGTTCTTC. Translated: CSVEDARTSNEQFF.

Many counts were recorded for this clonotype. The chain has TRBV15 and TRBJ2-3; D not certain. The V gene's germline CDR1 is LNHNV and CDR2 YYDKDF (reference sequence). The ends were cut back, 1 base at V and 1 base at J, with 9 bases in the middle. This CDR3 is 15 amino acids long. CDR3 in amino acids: CATSRVASGTDTQYF. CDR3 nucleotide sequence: TGTGCCACCAGCAGAGTGGCCAGCGGCACAGATACGCAGTATTTT.

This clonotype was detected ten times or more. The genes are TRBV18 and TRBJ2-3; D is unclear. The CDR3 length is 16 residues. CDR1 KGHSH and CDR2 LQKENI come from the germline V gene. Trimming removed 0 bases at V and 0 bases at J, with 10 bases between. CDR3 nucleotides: TGTGCCAGCTCACCACCCCTGAAGGGTAGCACAGATACGCAGTATTTT. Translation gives CASSPPLKGSTDTQYF. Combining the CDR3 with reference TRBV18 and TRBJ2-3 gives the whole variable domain NAGVMQNPRHLVRRRGQEARLRCSPMKGHSHVYWYRQLPEEGLKFMVYLQKENIIDESGMPKERFSAEFPKEGPSILRIQQVVRGDSAAYFCASSPPLKGSTDTQYFGPGTRLTVL.

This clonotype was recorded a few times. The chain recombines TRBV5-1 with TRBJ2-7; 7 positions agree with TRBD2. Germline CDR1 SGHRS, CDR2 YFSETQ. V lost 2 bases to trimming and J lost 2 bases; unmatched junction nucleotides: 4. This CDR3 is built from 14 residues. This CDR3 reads CASSFPGRAYEQYF. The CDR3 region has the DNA TGCGCCAGCAGCTTTCCGGGGAGGGCCTACGAGCAGTACTTC.

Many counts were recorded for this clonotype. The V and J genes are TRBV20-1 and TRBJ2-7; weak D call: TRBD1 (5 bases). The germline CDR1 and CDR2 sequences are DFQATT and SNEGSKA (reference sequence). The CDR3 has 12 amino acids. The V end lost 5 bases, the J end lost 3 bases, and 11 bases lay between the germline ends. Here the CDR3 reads CSAQGTFYEQYF. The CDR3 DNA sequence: TGCAGTGCTCAGGGTACCTTCTACGAGCAGTACTTC.

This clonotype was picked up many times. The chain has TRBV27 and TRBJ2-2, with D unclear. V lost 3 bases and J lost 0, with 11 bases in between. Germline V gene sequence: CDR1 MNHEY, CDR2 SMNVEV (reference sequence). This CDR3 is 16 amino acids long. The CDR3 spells CASSFISLPNTGELFF. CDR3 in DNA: TGTGCCAGCAGTTTTATTAGCCTTCCGAACACCGGGGAGCTGTTTTTT.

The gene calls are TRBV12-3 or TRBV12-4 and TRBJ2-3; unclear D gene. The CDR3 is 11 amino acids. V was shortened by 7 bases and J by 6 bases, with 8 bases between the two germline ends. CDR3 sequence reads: CASTSLDTQYF. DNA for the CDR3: TGTGCCAGCACCTCGTTGGATACGCAGTATTTT.

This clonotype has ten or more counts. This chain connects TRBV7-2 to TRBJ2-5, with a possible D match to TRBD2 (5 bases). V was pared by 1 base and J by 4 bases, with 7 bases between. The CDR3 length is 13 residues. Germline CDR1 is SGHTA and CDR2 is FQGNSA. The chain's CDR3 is CASSLVLAETQYF. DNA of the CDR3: TGTGCCAGCAGCTTAGTCCTAGCAGAGACCCAGTACTTC.

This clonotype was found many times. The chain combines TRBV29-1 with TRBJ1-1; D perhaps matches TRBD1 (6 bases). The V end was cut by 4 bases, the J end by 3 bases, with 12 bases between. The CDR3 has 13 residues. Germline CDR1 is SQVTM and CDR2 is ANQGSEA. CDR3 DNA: TGCAGCGTTGTACAGGGTGGGGACACTGAAGCTTTCTTT. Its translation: CSVVQGGDTEAFF.

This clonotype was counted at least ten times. The CDR3 coding sequence is TGTGCCAGCAGTTTCAGGCCGAGCGAGACCCAGTACTTC. Its translation: CASSFRPSETQYF. The chain uses TRBV12-3 or TRBV12-4 and TRBJ2-5; no definite D call. Trimming cost V 3 bases and J 5 bases, with 10 bases left between them. This CDR3 contains 13 residues.

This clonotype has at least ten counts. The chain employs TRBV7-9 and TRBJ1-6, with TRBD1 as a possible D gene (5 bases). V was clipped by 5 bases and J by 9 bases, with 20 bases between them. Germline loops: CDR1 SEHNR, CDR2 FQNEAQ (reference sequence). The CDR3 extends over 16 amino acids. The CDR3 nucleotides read TGTGCCAGCAGCAAAGGACCAGGACAAGCGTCTTCACCCCTCCACTTT. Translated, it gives CASSKGPGQASSPLHF.

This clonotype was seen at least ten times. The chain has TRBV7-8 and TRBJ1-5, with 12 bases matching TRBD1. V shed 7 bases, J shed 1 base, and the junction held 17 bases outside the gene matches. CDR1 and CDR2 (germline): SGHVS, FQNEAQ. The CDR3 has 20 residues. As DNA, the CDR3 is TGTGCCAGCACCACCAACTCGGCCGGGACAGGGGGCCGGAGCAATCAGCCCCAGCATTTT. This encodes CASTTNSAGTGGRSNQPQHF.

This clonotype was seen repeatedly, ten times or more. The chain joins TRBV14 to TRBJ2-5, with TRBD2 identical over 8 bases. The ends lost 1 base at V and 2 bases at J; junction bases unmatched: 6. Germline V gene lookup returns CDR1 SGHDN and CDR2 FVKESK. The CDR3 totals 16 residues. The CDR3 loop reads CASSQGGSGNQETQYF. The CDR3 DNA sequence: TGTGCCAGCAGCCAAGGTGGTAGCGGGAATCAAGAGACCCAGTACTTC.

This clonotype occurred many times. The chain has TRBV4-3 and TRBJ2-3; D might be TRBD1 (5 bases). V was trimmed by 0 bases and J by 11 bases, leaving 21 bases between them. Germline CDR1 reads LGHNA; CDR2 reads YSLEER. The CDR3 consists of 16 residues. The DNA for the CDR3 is TGCGCCAGCAGCCAAGAGGGCAGGGAAAGGGGCTTTTGGCAGTATTTT. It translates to CASSQEGRERGFWQYF.

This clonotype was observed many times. CDR3 sequence: CASTPGGNYGYTF. DNA for the CDR3: TGTGCCAGCACACCGGGGGGGAACTATGGCTACACCTTC. This chain links TRBV12-3 or TRBV12-4 with TRBJ1-2; tentatively, D is TRBD1 (5 bases). The length of the CDR3 is 13 residues. Trimming took 7 bases from V and 2 from J, leaving 11 bases between them.

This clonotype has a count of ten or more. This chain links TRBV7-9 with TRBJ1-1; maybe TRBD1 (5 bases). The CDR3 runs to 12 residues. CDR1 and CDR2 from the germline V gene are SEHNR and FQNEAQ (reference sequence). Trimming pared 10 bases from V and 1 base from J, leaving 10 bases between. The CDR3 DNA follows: TGTGCCAATGGGGCAGAGAACACTGAAGCTTTCTTT. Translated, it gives CANGAENTEAFF.

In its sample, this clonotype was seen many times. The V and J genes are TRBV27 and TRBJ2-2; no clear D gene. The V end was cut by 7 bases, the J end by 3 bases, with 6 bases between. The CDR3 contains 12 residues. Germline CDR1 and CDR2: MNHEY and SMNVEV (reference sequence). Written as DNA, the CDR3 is TGTGCCAGCATATCGGACACCGGGGAGCTGTTTTTT. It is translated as CASISDTGELFF.

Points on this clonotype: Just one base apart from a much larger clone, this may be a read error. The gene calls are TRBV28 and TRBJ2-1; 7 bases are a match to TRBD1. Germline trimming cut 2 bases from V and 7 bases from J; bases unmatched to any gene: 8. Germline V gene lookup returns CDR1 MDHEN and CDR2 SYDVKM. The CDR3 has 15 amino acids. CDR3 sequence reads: CASSLMGTVRNEQFF. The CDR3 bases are TGTGCCAGCAGTTTAATGGGGACAGTGCGTAATGAGCAGTTCTTC.

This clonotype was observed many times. This chain's CDR3 is CASSLGRGSPLHF. For the CDR3, the DNA is TGCGCCAGCAGCTTGGGCAGAGGATCACCCCTCCACTTT. The chain recombines TRBV5-1 with TRBJ1-6; D is uncertain. V shed 0 bases and J shed 10 bases, with 8 bases lying between them. The germline gives CDR1 SGHRS, CDR2 YFSETQ. The CDR3 has 13 residues.

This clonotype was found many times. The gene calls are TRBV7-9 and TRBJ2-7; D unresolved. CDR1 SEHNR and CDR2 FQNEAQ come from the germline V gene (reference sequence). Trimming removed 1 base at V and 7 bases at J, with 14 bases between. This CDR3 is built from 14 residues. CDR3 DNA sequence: TGTGCCAGCAGCTTAGACGAGAAAGTAGGAGAGCAGTACTTC. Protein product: CASSLDEKVGEQYF.

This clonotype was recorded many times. CDR3 amino acids: CASSLNGPSSYEQYF. The CDR3 nucleotides read TGTGCCAGCAGCTTAAACGGCCCGAGCTCCTACGAGCAGTACTTC. V usage is TRBV7-2 and J usage is TRBJ2-7, with no clear D. This CDR3 comprises 15 residues. CDR1 is SGHTA and CDR2 is FQGNSA in the germline V gene. Trimming shortened V by 2 bases and J by 0 bases, and 11 bases separated the two germline ends.

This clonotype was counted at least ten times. Here the CDR3 reads CASSLYRIGYNEQFF. DNA for the CDR3: TGCGCCAGCAGCTTGTACAGGATTGGCTACAATGAGCAGTTCTTC. The chain joins TRBV5-1 to TRBJ2-1, with TRBD1 as a possible D gene (5 bases). Trimming removed 1 base from V and 3 bases from J, with 11 bases in between. CDR3 length: 15 amino acids. CDR1 and CDR2 (germline): SGHRS, YFSETQ.